Following are 5 T cell receptor beta chains from one sample sequenced in a study of blood T cell repertoires in COVID-19. The table came from immunoSEQ multiplex PCR; TCRdb's copy has only in-frame clones and leaves some out. The repertoire includes around 97,000 clones, about 80% of them detected once, and about 9.4% sits in the top ten. The sequenced sample consisted of peripheral blood. The receptors were sampled from a man between 65 and 85 years old with acute or convalescent COVID-19.

The rearrangement joins TRBV30 to TRBJ2-3; D perhaps matches TRBD2 (5 bases). Germline CDR1 reads GTSNPN; CDR2 reads SVGIG (reference sequence). CDR3 size: 13 residues. The V end lost 4 bases, the J end lost 2 bases, and 10 bases lay between the germline ends. CDR3 loop: CAWTLGPTDTQYF. CDR3 nucleotide sequence: TGTGCCTGGACACTAGGCCCCACAGATACGCAGTATTTT.

In regard to this clone: The junction does not match germline at one end; this may be a read error. This chain joins TRBV7-7 and TRBJ2-1; TRBD2 agrees at 14 bases. The CDR3 runs to 15 residues. Germline values: CDR1 SSHAT, CDR2 FNYEAQ (reference sequence). This chain's CDR3 is CASSQTSGRGNEQFF. The DNA for the CDR3 is TGTGCTAGCAGCCAGACTAGCGGGAGGGGGAATGAGCAGTTCTTC.

This clone was picked up a small number of times. V and J are TRBV30 and TRBJ2-2; 9 bases map to TRBD2. This CDR3 spans 19 amino acids. Germline V CDR1 and CDR2: GTSNPN, SVGIG (reference sequence). Trimming cost V 0 bases and J 3 bases; bases outside gene matches: 14. The CDR3 reads CAWSVWGMAGGKDTGELFF. The DNA for the CDR3 is TGTGCCTGGAGTGTATGGGGGATGGCGGGAGGGAAGGACACCGGGGAGCTGTTTTTT. Full variable domain (rest looked up from reference TRBV30 and TRBJ2-2): SQTIHQWPATLVQPVGSPLSLECTVEGTSNPNLYWYRQAAGRGLQLLFYSVGIGQISSEVPQNLSASRPQDRQFILSSKKLLLSDSGFYLCAWSVWGMAGGKDTGELFFGEGSRLTVL.

The V call is TRBV6-5, the J call TRBJ1-3; 7 bases fit TRBD1. Germline V CDR1 and CDR2: MNHEY, SVGAGI. There are 16 residues in the CDR3. The J segment lost 2 bases and the V segment lost 0 bases, leaving 4 bases of the junction unmatched. The CDR3 loop is CASSYSDRATGNTIYF. The CDR3 bases are TGTGCCAGCAGTTACTCAGACAGGGCTACTGGAAACACCATATATTTT.

J is TRBJ2-5 and V is TRBV4-1, with 8 nucleotides matching TRBD2. With V trimmed by 2 bases and J by 4 bases, 6 bases remained unmatched. The CDR3 runs to 15 residues. Germline CDR1 and CDR2: MGHRA and YSYEKL. CDR3 loop: CASSQHLAGLETQYF. The CDR3 DNA is TGCGCCAGCAGCCAACATTTAGCGGGGTTAGAGACCCAGTACTTC.